This T cell receptor beta chain was sequenced in a study of T-cell memory formation after mild COVID-19. Notes on the study in general: CM and EM subsets held most contracting CD4+ clones; EMRA held CD8+ ones. A second wave expanding day 15 to 37 was CD4+-biased; contracting clones were balanced.

From the 5' RACE reads, TCRdb called clonotypes with MiXCR, one entry per CDR3 protein. This repertoire shows about 560,000 distinct CDR3 sequences, roughly 17% found once; its top ten account for 8.1%. CDR1 and CDR2 (germline): SEHNR, FQNEAQ (reference sequence). This CDR3 is 15 amino acids long. The ends lost 5 bases at V and 7 bases at J; junction bases unmatched: 8. With respect to this clonotype: Antigen unknown.

The rearrangement joins TRBV7-9 to TRBJ2-1; 10 bases agree with TRBD2. This receptor was identified in an adult woman who had mild COVID-19 (a few samples of this study predate the infection). Cell type and time point are not known. Sample: PBMCs or a T cell subset sorted from them (not recorded which). The CDR3 nucleotides read TGTGCCAGCAGCCACCGGACTAGCGGAAGTAATGAGCAGTTCTTC. This codes for CASSHRTSGSNEQFF.